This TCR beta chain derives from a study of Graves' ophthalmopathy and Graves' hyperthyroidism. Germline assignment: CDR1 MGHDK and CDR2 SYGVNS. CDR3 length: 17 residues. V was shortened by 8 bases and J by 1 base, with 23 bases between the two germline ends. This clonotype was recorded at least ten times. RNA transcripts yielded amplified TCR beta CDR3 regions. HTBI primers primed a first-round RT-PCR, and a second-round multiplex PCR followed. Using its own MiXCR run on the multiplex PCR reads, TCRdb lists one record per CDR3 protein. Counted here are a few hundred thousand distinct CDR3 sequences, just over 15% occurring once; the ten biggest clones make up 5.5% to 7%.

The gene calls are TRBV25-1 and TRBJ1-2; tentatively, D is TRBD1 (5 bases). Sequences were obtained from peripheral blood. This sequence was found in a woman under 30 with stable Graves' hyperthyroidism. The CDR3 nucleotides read TGTGCCAGCGACTTCCCCGGGGCCCACAGGAATAACTATGGCTACACCTTC. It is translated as CASDFPGAHRNNYGYTF.